The sequence of this TCR beta chain was determined in a study of blood T cell repertoires in COVID-19. This CDR3 contains 15 residues. The V segment lost 0 bases and the J segment 4 bases; nucleotides outside the gene matches: 4. The V gene's germline CDR1 is MNHEY and CDR2 SVGAGI. Produced via immunoSEQ multiplex PCR; TCRdb's table is partial and in-frame only. Of approximately 240,000 clones detected, roughly 84% appear once; the ten largest clones hold around 1.5%. This clonotype was obtained from a woman aged 40 to 50 who had recovered from COVID-19. The sample was peripheral blood. The chain joins TRBV6-5 to TRBJ2-7; 9 bases map to TRBD2. The CDR3 nucleotides read TGTGCCAGCAGTTACTCTTCTAGCGGGATATACGAGCAGTACTTC. Its translation is CASSYSSSGIYEQYF.